The clone carrying this T cell receptor (beta chain) is deemed medium-sized. The data originate from a study of graft-versus-host responses after intestinal transplantation. Study at large: Anti-thymocyte globulin induction was given to all recipients, followed by tacrolimus and steroids for around 3 years. Study observations and caveats: GvH clones appeared in recipient marrow, some first in ileum or blood.

V was pared by 2 bases and J by 6 bases, with 10 bases between. The V gene's germline CDR1 is SEHNR and CDR2 FQNEAQ (reference sequence). This CDR3 has 13 residues. There were about 200,000 CFSE-labeled responder cells plated together with about 200,000 irradiated, violet-dye-labeled stimulator cells. Profiling relied on immunoSEQ multiplex PCR, and the TCRdb table lists in-frame clones only, not all of them. Of roughly 20,000 clones listed, 40% to 45% are singletons. The source was alloreactive CD8+ T cells from a mixed lymphocyte reaction culture, collected before intestinal transplant. Subset reported: CFSE-low proliferating T cells sorted from approximately 6-day pre-transplant mixed lymphocyte reaction (GvH or HvG direction). The sequence was collected from a human patient who received an intestinal transplant. This chain uses TRBV7-9 with TRBJ1-1; D possibly corresponds to TRBD1 (5 bases). The CDR3 here is CASSLLPGAEAFF. The DNA of the CDR3 is TGTGCCAGCAGCTTACTACCGGGGGCTGAAGCTTTCTTT.